The 14 T cell receptor beta chains in this list originate from one sample, sequenced in a study of PD-1 blockade in classical Hodgkin lymphoma. Libraries were prepared by immunoSEQ multiplex PCR; TCRdb keeps only in-frame clonotypes and omits some of them. The sample has about 27,000 clones, 75% to 90% seen once. Time point meaning: cycle 4 day 1 (C4D1), after more than 5 weeks of nivolumab. Every patient experienced relapse after autologous stem cell transplantation, and brentuximab vedotin exposure varied. Using magnetic negative selection, the CD4+ T cells were separated out of thawed PBMCs. This specimen was CD4+ T cells from blood, taken before the fourth cycle of nivolumab. These receptor sequences come from a human donor with classical Hodgkin lymphoma.

This clone was observed once. V and J are TRBV7-2 and TRBJ2-1; D gene ambiguous. The V gene lost 3 bases and the J gene lost 2 bases, with 8 bases spanning the gap. The CDR3 is made up of 14 amino acids. Germline CDR1 SGHTA, CDR2 FQGNSA. DNA of the CDR3: TGTGCCAGCAGCTTCCGGTACACCTACAATGAGCAGTTCTTC. This translates into CASSFRYTYNEQFF.

This rearrangement joins TRBV5-1 to TRBJ2-3; TRBD2 might be the D (5 bases). This CDR3 comprises 14 residues. V lost 5 bases, J lost 2 bases, and 12 bases lay in between. Germline V CDR1 and CDR2: SGHRS, YFSETQ. In DNA form, the CDR3 reads TGCGCCAGCAGGCGGTCACTAGACACAGATACGCAGTATTTT. This gives the protein CASRRSLDTDTQYF. The whole variable domain, filled in from reference TRBV5-1 and TRBJ2-3, reads KAGVTQTPRYLIKTRGQQVTLSCSPISGHRSVSWYQQTPGQGLQFLFEYFSETQRNKGNFPGRFSGRQFSNSRSEMNVSTLELGDSALYLCASRRSLDTDTQYFGPGTRLTVL.

The V and J genes are TRBV5-8 and TRBJ1-3, with D possibly TRBD1 on 5 matching bases. This CDR3 spans 15 amino acids. V was shortened by 4 bases and J by 2 bases, with 13 bases between the two germline ends. Germline lookup yields CDR1 SGHTS and CDR2 YDEGEE. CDR3 DNA: TGTGCCAGCAGCCGCGGTCGGGGCACTGGAAACACCATATATTTT. Amino acid sequence: CASSRGRGTGNTIYF.

The J gene is TRBJ1-2, the V gene TRBV6-5; weak D call: TRBD1 (5 bases). CDR3 length: 13 residues. Germline V lookup: CDR1 MNHEY, CDR2 SVGAGI. Trimming stripped 6 bases from V and 4 bases from J, with 12 bases between. CDR3 sequence: CASSRLDSYGYTF. For the CDR3, the DNA is TGTGCCAGCAGCCGACTTGACAGCTATGGCTACACCTTC.

The chain couples TRBV19 to TRBJ1-5; D is uncertain. V was cut by 3 bases and J by 2 bases, with 17 bases left in between. Germline CDR1 LNHDA, CDR2 SQIVND (reference sequence). The CDR3 sequence is 17 residues long. CDR3 residues: CASSIGIQFNGNQPQHF. The CDR3 bases are TGTGCCAGTAGTATCGGAATACAGTTCAACGGCAATCAGCCCCAGCATTTT.

This chain joins TRBV7-2 and TRBJ1-3; the D gene is possibly TRBD1 (6 bases). This CDR3 contains 16 residues. V lost 4 bases to trimming and J lost 0 bases, with 13 bases between them. Germline V gene data show CDR1 as SGHTA and CDR2 as FQGNSA. The CDR3 region has the DNA TGTGCCAGCAGCTCGACAGGCTCTAGCTCTGGAAACACCATATATTTT. This sequence encodes CASSSTGSSSGNTIYF. The complete variable domain, with remaining parts taken from reference TRBV7-2 and TRBJ1-3, reads GAGVSQSPSNKVTEKGKDVELRCDPISGHTALYWYRQSLGQGLEFLIYFQGNSAPDKSGLPSDRFSAERTGGSVSTLTIQRTQQEDSAVYLCASSSTGSSSGNTIYFGEGSWLTVV.

The J gene is TRBJ1-5, the V gene TRBV27; possible D gene TRBD1, 6 bases. The V gene's germline CDR1 is MNHEY and CDR2 SMNVEV (reference sequence). Trimming took off 5 bases at V and 6 bases at J, with 11 bases between the two ends. The CDR3 has 13 residues. The chain's CDR3 is CASSTQGRQPQHF. Here the CDR3 DNA reads TGTGCCAGCAGTACACAGGGCCGTCAGCCCCAGCATTTT.

The chain combines TRBV25-1 with TRBJ2-5, with D hard to call. The CDR3 is made up of 13 amino acids. Germline CDR1 and CDR2: MGHDK and SYGVNS. V lost 1 base to trimming and J lost 3 bases, with 6 bases between them. CDR3 in DNA: TGTGCCAGCAGTGAATTGGCCGAAGAGACCCAGTACTTC. Its protein product is CASSELAEETQYF. The full variable domain, rest sourced from reference TRBV25-1 and TRBJ2-5, is EADIYQTPRYLVIGTGKKITLECSQTMGHDKMYWYQQDPGMELHLIHYSYGVNSTEKGDLSSESTVSRIRTEHFPLTLESARPSHTSQYLCASSELAEETQYFGPGTRLLVL.

This sequence joins TRBV7-8 and TRBJ1-1, with 7 bases fitting TRBD1. J lost 1 base, V lost 5 bases, and 4 bases had no gene match. This CDR3 has 14 residues. From germline, CDR1 is SGHVS and CDR2 FQNEAQ. CDR3 sequence: CASSQTGWNTEAFF. The CDR3 region has the DNA TGTGCCAGCAGCCAGACAGGGTGGAACACTGAAGCTTTCTTT.

The rearrangement joins TRBV18 to TRBJ2-7; TRBD2 agrees at 10 bases. This CDR3 comprises 17 residues. The J segment lost 2 bases and the V segment lost 3 bases, leaving 10 bases of the junction unmatched. Germline CDR1 is KGHSH and CDR2 is LQKENI. The CDR3 is CASSPPTGTSAAYEQYF. CDR3 nucleotide sequence: TGTGCCAGCTCACCGCCGACCGGGACTAGCGCCGCCTACGAGCAGTACTTC.

The chain is built from TRBV28 and TRBJ2-7; 12 bases are shared with TRBD1. Trimming removed 3 bases from V and 6 bases from J; junction bases left unmatched: 3. This CDR3 is 14 amino acids long. Germline V gene lookup returns CDR1 MDHEN and CDR2 SYDVKM. The CDR3 loop reads CASSFRDRGREQYF. In DNA, the CDR3 is TGTGCCAGCAGTTTTAGGGACAGGGGGCGCGAGCAGTACTTC.

The gene calls are TRBV2 and TRBJ1-1, with D unclear. CDR1 is SNHLY, CDR2 FYNNEI, per germline. Trimming shortened V by 5 bases and J by 5 bases, and 9 bases separated the two germline ends. This CDR3 comprises 12 residues. CDR3 region: CASSHPGTEAFF. The CDR3 DNA is TGTGCCAGCAGTCATCCGGGGACTGAAGCTTTCTTT. The complete variable domain, with remaining parts taken from reference TRBV2 and TRBJ1-1, reads EPEVTQTPSHQVTQMGQEVILRCVPISNHLYFYWYRQILGQKVEFLVSFYNNEISEKSEIFDDQFSVERPDGSNFTLKIRSTKLEDSAMYFCASSHPGTEAFFGQGTRLTVV.

This chain joins TRBV6-6 and TRBJ1-2; 10 nucleotides line up with TRBD1. Germline V gene sequence: CDR1 MNHNY, CDR2 SVGAGI (reference sequence). There are 14 residues in the CDR3. Unmatched junction bases numbered 2, after V lost 1 base and J lost 6 bases. DNA for the CDR3: TGTGCCAGCAGTTACTTCGGGACAGGGGATGGCTACACCTTC. Protein product: CASSYFGTGDGYTF.

The gene calls are TRBV9 and TRBJ1-2; no clear D. Looked up from germline, CDR1 is SGDLS and CDR2 is YYNGEE. CDR3 length: 15 residues. V lost 0 bases, J lost 0 bases, and 9 bases lay in between. DNA for the CDR3: TGTGCCAGCAGCGTAGTTATAGCATCTAACTATGGCTACACCTTC. It codes for CASSVVIASNYGYTF. Based on the CDR3 plus reference TRBV9 and TRBJ1-2, the full variable domain is DSGVTQTPKHLITATGQRVTLRCSPRSGDLSVYWYQQSLDQGLQFLIQYYNGEERAKGNILERFSAQQFPDLHSELNLSSLELGDSALYFCASSVVIASNYGYTFGSGTRLTVV.